The table lists the clone carrying this TCR beta chain with a few counts. Looked up from germline, CDR1 is SGHRS and CDR2 is YFSETQ. V was pared by 0 bases and J by 0 bases, with 16 bases between. The CDR3 is 17 residues long. The sample originates from a study of blood T cell repertoires in COVID-19. This table comes from immunoSEQ multiplex PCR, and its TCRdb copy is limited to in-frame clones, with some not included. The data show 150,000 to 200,000 clones, with just over 85% seen just once and about 9.6% held by the top ten. The TCR originated in a man aged 50 or older with active or convalescent COVID-19. Sequences were obtained from peripheral blood. The V and J genes are TRBV5-1 and TRBJ2-7; D is perhaps TRBD2 (6 bases). CDR3 residues: CASSLGPRGHSSYEQYF. Here the CDR3 DNA reads TGCGCCAGCAGCTTGGGCCCGCGGGGTCATAGCTCCTACGAGCAGTACTTC.